These 25 T cell receptor beta chains were all obtained from the same sample, sequenced in a study of OX40 agonist ivuxolimab in advanced cancers. Profiled with immunoSEQ multiplex PCR; TCRdb holds only in-frame clones, not every one. The profile covers over 150,000 clones, with roughly 92% appearing a single time and about 0.33% taken by the ten largest. This specimen was CD4+ or CD8+ T cells sorted from blood, taken in a trial of the OX40 agonist ivuxolimab. The receptor set was obtained from an adult with an advanced solid tumor such as melanoma, head and neck, liver or kidney cancer.

The J gene is TRBJ1-5, the V gene TRBV9, with TRBD1 matching 9 bases. The CDR3 loop spans 15 amino acids. The V gene end was trimmed by 3 bases and the J gene end by 5 bases; junction bases not matched to a gene: 6. Germline V gene lookup returns CDR1 SGDLS and CDR2 YYNGEE. The CDR3 spells CASSAGQGPYQPQHF. The CDR3 DNA reads as TGTGCCAGCAGCGCGGGACAGGGTCCTTATCAGCCCCAGCATTTT.

The chain combines TRBV21-1 with TRBJ1-6. TRBV21-1 is a pseudogene. This CDR3 has 18 amino acids. Here the CDR3 DNA reads TGTGCCAGCAGCAACGGAATAGTAATACCTCCTTATAATTCACCCCTCCACTTT. It specifies CASSNGIVIPPYNSPLHF.

This chain joins TRBV28 and TRBJ1-2; D gene uncertain. Germline V lookup: CDR1 MDHEN, CDR2 SYDVKM. V lost 4 bases and J 2 bases, leaving 14 bases between the germline ends. The CDR3 is made up of 15 amino acids. CDR3 bases: TGTGCCAGCAGTTCTCCCCTCGGATCGAACTATGGCTACACCTTC. Residues: CASSSPLGSNYGYTF.

This clone appeared once. The chain has TRBV18 and TRBJ2-2; D ambiguous. From germline, CDR1 is KGHSH and CDR2 LQKENI. The CDR3 has 15 residues. Trimming took off 2 bases at V and 4 bases at J, with 11 bases between the two ends. CDR3 region: CASSPSLLSTGELFF. The CDR3 nucleotides are TGTGCCAGCTCACCAAGCTTACTGAGCACCGGGGAGCTGTTTTTT.

This sequence joins TRBV9 and TRBJ2-5; no reliable D call. Deletions cut 0 bases from V and 3 bases from J, with 15 bases between. Germline V lookup: CDR1 SGDLS, CDR2 YYNGEE. The length of the CDR3 is 16 residues. CDR3 loop: CASSVGARSFEETQYF. As DNA, the CDR3 is TGTGCCAGCAGCGTAGGGGCCAGGTCCTTCGAAGAGACCCAGTACTTC.

The rearrangement links TRBV18 to TRBJ1-3, with 8 bases aligning to TRBD1. This CDR3 comprises 15 residues. V dropped 4 bases and J dropped 2; count of bases not matched to a gene: 4. CDR1 is KGHSH and CDR2 is LQKENI in the germline V gene. For the CDR3, the DNA is TGTGCCAGCTCACTCCGGACAGGGACTGGAAACACCATATATTTT. Its translation is CASSLRTGTGNTIYF. Looking up the rest from reference TRBV18 and TRBJ1-3 gives the full variable domain: NAGVMQNPRHLVRRRGQEARLRCSPMKGHSHVYWYRQLPEEGLKFMVYLQKENIIDESGMPKERFSAEFPKEGPSILRIQQVVRGDSAAYFCASSLRTGTGNTIYFGEGSWLTVV.

The rearrangement joins TRBV9 to TRBJ2-5; D is unresolved. The CDR3 length is 12 residues. The V and J ends lost 1 base and 5 bases respectively, with 6 bases between them. Germline CDR1 and CDR2: SGDLS and YYNGEE. The CDR3 here is CASSVNAETQYF. CDR3 coding DNA: TGTGCCAGCAGCGTAAACGCGGAGACCCAGTACTTC.

The chain couples TRBV10-3 to TRBJ1-1, with TRBD1 matching over 7 bases. The germline gives CDR1 ENHRY, CDR2 SYGVKD. J lost 6 bases, V lost 8 bases, and 9 bases had no gene match. This CDR3 has 13 amino acids. CDR3 region: CAIGTAKGAEAFF. CDR3 bases: TGTGCCATCGGGACAGCCAAAGGAGCTGAAGCTTTCTTT.

This rearrangement joins TRBV28 to TRBJ2-7; D may be TRBD2 (7 bases). CDR1 and CDR2 (germline): MDHEN, SYDVKM. The CDR3 is made up of 15 amino acids. Trimming took off 6 bases at V and 0 bases at J, with 15 bases between the two ends. CDR3 residues: CASRTGGPSSYEQYF. In nucleotides, the CDR3 is TGTGCCAGCAGAACGGGGGGCCCTAGCTCCTACGAGCAGTACTTC.

There are a few counts of this clone. The rearrangement uses TRBV19 and TRBJ2-5, with TRBD1 matching over 8 bases. V shed 6 bases, J shed 1 base, and the junction held 7 bases outside the gene matches. The CDR3 runs to 15 residues. CDR1 is LNHDA and CDR2 is SQIVND in the germline V gene (reference sequence). CDR3 amino acids: CASSRTGLGQETQYF. Written as DNA, the CDR3 is TGTGCCAGTAGCCGGACAGGGTTAGGCCAAGAGACCCAGTACTTC.

The V and J genes are TRBV6-5 and TRBJ2-7, with D unresolved. The CDR3 extends over 13 amino acids. V was pared by 6 bases and J by 3 bases, with 12 bases between. CDR1 and CDR2 from the germline V gene are MNHEY and SVGAGI. The CDR3 region has the DNA TGTGCCAGCAGGAAATACACCAACTACGAGCAGTACTTC. Protein: CASRKYTNYEQYF.

The chain is built from TRBV28 and TRBJ1-4; D might be TRBD1 (6 bases). V shed 6 bases and J shed 7 bases, with 21 bases lying between them. The germline V gene encodes CDR1 MDHEN and CDR2 SYDVKM. CDR3 length equals 16 residues. The CDR3 region has the DNA TGTGCCAGCAGACGGGTCGAGGCGAGGGGGGGTGAAAAACTGTTTTTT. It yields the protein CASRRVEARGGEKLFF. Based on the CDR3 plus reference TRBV28 and TRBJ1-4, the full variable domain is DVKVTQSSRYLVKRTGEKVFLECVQDMDHENMFWYRQDPGLGLRLIYFSYDVKMKEKGDIPEGYSVSREKKERFSLILESASTNQTSMYLCASRRVEARGGEKLFFGSGTQLSVL.

The rearrangement joins TRBV28 to TRBJ2-7; 9 nucleotides line up with TRBD1. The germline V gene encodes CDR1 MDHEN and CDR2 SYDVKM. V lost 3 bases to trimming and J lost 6 bases; unmatched junction nucleotides: 9. The CDR3 is 15 residues long. DNA of the CDR3: TGTGCCAGCAGTTTTTACGGGACAGGGTCCATCGAGCAGTACTTC. This gives the protein CASSFYGTGSIEQYF.

The J gene is TRBJ2-3, the V gene TRBV29-1, with D unclear. V lost 3 bases, J lost 0 bases, and 7 bases lay in between. The CDR3 runs 13 residues. Germline V gives CDR1 SQVTM, CDR2 ANQGSEA. In nucleotides, the CDR3 is TGCAGCGTTGACCCACTAAGCACAGATACGCAGTATTTT. This codes for CSVDPLSTDTQYF.

The chain recombines TRBV5-1 with TRBJ2-6, with a weak D call TRBD1 (5 bases). The CDR3 totals 17 residues. With 0 bases removed from V and 0 bases from J, the gap between germline ends came to 10 bases. CDR1 SGHRS and CDR2 YFSETQ come from the germline V gene. Written as DNA, the CDR3 is TGCGCCAGCAGCTTGGGCAGGGTAAGCTCTGGGGCCAACGTCCTGACTTTC. This sequence encodes CASSLGRVSSGANVLTF. Using reference TRBV5-1 and TRBJ2-6 for the parts outside the CDR3, the full variable domain is KAGVTQTPRYLIKTRGQQVTLSCSPISGHRSVSWYQQTPGQGLQFLFEYFSETQRNKGNFPGRFSGRQFSNSRSEMNVSTLELGDSALYLCASSLGRVSSGANVLTFGAGSRLTVL.

This chain joins TRBV5-1 and TRBJ1-2; possibly TRBD1 for D (6 bases). The V end lost 9 bases, the J end lost 5 bases, and 20 bases lay between the germline ends. The germline V gene has CDR1 SGHRS and CDR2 YFSETQ. The CDR3 has 14 amino acids. Here the CDR3 DNA reads TGCGCCACTCGAATCAGGACAGAAGGATATGGCTACACCTTC. Translation: CATRIRTEGYGYTF.

This chain uses TRBV18 with TRBJ2-1, with TRBD1 matching over 9 bases. The J segment lost 4 bases and the V segment lost 3 bases, leaving 4 bases of the junction unmatched. The CDR3 is made up of 15 amino acids. Germline values: CDR1 KGHSH, CDR2 LQKENI. The CDR3 DNA reads as TGTGCCAGCTCACCCCCGGGACAGGGTTACAATGAGCAGTTCTTC. Its protein product is CASSPPGQGYNEQFF.

This clone was picked up one time. V is TRBV27 and J is TRBJ2-5; D gene ambiguous. Germline assignment: CDR1 MNHEY and CDR2 SMNVEV (reference sequence). The CDR3 covers 13 residues. Trimming shortened V by 2 bases and J by 5 bases, and 9 bases separated the two germline ends. CDR3 sequence (DNA): TGTGCCAGCAGTTTAAATGGGCCGGAGACCCAGTACTTC. It codes for CASSLNGPETQYF.

The chain recombines TRBV9 with TRBJ1-4, with D uncertain. The CDR3 has 15 amino acids. Germline V CDR1 and CDR2: SGDLS, YYNGEE. With 0 bases removed from V and 8 bases from J, the gap between germline ends came to 14 bases. CDR3 in amino acids: CASSVAGQFREKLFF. The CDR3 nucleotides read TGTGCCAGCAGCGTAGCCGGGCAGTTTCGGGAAAAACTGTTTTTT.

This sequence joins TRBV7-9 and TRBJ1-2, with 7 bases lining up with TRBD1. From germline, CDR1 is SEHNR and CDR2 FQNEAQ (reference sequence). The CDR3 extends over 14 amino acids. The V gene end was trimmed by 4 bases and the J gene end by 2 bases; junction bases not matched to a gene: 4. CDR3 in DNA: TGTGCCAGCAGCTCCCCGACAGGGAACTATGGCTACACCTTC. It yields the protein CASSSPTGNYGYTF.

The chain is built from TRBV21-1 and TRBJ1-1. TRBV21-1 is a pseudogene. CDR3 length: 12 amino acids. The CDR3 loop is CASSRWITEAFF. The CDR3 bases are TGTGCCAGCTCGCGCTGGATCACTGAAGCTTTCTTT.

J is TRBJ1-1 and V is TRBV29-1; D is undetermined. CDR3 length: 12 amino acids. Trimming took 3 bases from V and 0 from J, leaving 5 bases between them. Germline CDR1 SQVTM, CDR2 ANQGSEA. The CDR3, as DNA: TGCAGCGTTGATCCGTTGAACACTGAAGCTTTCTTT. Protein product: CSVDPLNTEAFF.

The rearrangement links TRBV7-2 to TRBJ1-2; TRBD1 is a possible D gene (5 bases). Germline assignment: CDR1 SGHTA and CDR2 FQGNSA. V gave up 2 bases and J gave up 6 bases, with 16 bases separating them. This CDR3 is 15 amino acids long. For the CDR3, the DNA is TGTGCCAGCAGCTTAAGATCATGGCAGGGTGATGGCTACACCTTC. Protein: CASSLRSWQGDGYTF.

In its sample, this clone was seen once. The V call is TRBV6-1, the J call TRBJ2-5, with D perhaps TRBD2 (7 bases). Germline V gives CDR1 MNHNS, CDR2 SASEGT. The CDR3 is made up of 15 amino acids. V was cut by 7 bases and J by 2 bases, with 17 bases left in between. The DNA for the CDR3 is TGTGCCAGCACTAAAGCCGGGGGGCAGCAAGAGACCCAGTACTTC. Amino acid sequence: CASTKAGGQQETQYF.

Only one count was recorded for this clone. The rearrangement links TRBV5-1 to TRBJ2-3, with 8 bases fitting TRBD1. CDR1 and CDR2 (germline): SGHRS, YFSETQ. Losses at the gene ends were 4 bases for V and 4 bases for J; bases not matched to a gene: 2. The CDR3 extends over 13 amino acids. The CDR3 sequence is CASSPQGADTQYF. The DNA of the CDR3 is TGCGCCAGCAGCCCACAGGGGGCAGATACGCAGTATTTT.